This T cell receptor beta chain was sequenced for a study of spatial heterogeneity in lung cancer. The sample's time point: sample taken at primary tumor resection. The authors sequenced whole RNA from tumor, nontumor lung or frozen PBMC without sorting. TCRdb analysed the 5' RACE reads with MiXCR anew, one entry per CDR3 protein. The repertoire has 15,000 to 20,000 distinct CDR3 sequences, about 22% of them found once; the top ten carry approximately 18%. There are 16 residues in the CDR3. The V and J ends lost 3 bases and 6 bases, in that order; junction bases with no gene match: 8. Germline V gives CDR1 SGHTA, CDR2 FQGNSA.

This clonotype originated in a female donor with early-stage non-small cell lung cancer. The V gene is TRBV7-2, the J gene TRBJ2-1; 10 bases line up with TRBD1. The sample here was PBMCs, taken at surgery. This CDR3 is CASSFGPGQGFNEQFF. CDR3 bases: TGTGCCAGCAGCTTTGGACCGGGACAGGGGTTCAATGAGCAGTTCTTC.